A selection of T cell receptor beta chains follows, all from one sample in a study of metastatic and nonmetastatic thyroid tumors. TCRdb re-processed the PCR reads through MiXCR. The data show 20,000 to 30,000 clones, approximately 13% seen once. Sequencing was carried out using blood. The source is a female donor with papillary thyroid cancer or a benign thyroid nodule (not recorded which). Some clones in this sample may be carry-over from other donors' samples. Each CDR3 is given without its conserved first and last residue. Rows give clone size only sometimes, using once, few, many, or a class for an expanded clone.

j_gene: TRBJ2-3; abundance: many; v_gene: TRBV6-1; CDR3aa: ATIAGEGGDTQY
j_gene: TRBJ1-1; abundance: many; v_gene: TRBV30; CDR3aa: AWTRGESTEAF
j_gene: TRBJ2-3; abundance: many; v_gene: TRBV7-3; CDR3aa: ASSQDGRDPSTDTQY
j_gene: TRBJ2-3; abundance: -; v_gene: TRBV28; CDR3aa: VSRATSGWKHTQY
j_gene: TRBJ2-1; abundance: many; v_gene: TRBV3-1; CDR3aa: ASRGRGVDEQF
j_gene: TRBJ1-2; abundance: many; v_gene: TRBV12-3/TRBV12-4; CDR3aa: ASSGTEEGT
j_gene: TRBJ2-5; abundance: many; v_gene: TRBV20-1; CDR3aa: SAAPGLAGGGKETQY
j_gene: TRBJ2-5; abundance: many; v_gene: TRBV24-1; CDR3aa: ATSDSDSPPGETQY
j_gene: TRBJ2-7; abundance: many; v_gene: TRBV6-5; CDR3aa: ASSYQGPSYEQY
j_gene: TRBJ1-1; abundance: many; v_gene: TRBV12-3/TRBV12-4; CDR3aa: ASSFTGGRNTEAF
j_gene: TRBJ2-7; abundance: once; v_gene: TRBV11-3; CDR3aa: ASSSSSYEQY
j_gene: TRBJ2-3; abundance: many; v_gene: TRBV24-1; CDR3aa: ATSYRVGDTQY
j_gene: TRBJ2-7; abundance: -; v_gene: TRBV11-2; CDR3aa: ASRGTSGEPTIVEQY
j_gene: TRBJ1-5; abundance: -; v_gene: TRBV11-2; CDR3aa: ASSLGSGQPQH
j_gene: TRBJ1-2; abundance: medium-sized; v_gene: TRBV20-1; CDR3aa: SATIQGRGNGYT
j_gene: TRBJ2-7; abundance: many; v_gene: TRBV7-8; CDR3aa: ASSLASESGGWEQY
j_gene: TRBJ1-6; abundance: many; v_gene: TRBV19; CDR3aa: ASSLRSSYNSPLH
j_gene: TRBJ1-1; abundance: many; v_gene: TRBV5-1; CDR3aa: ASSLGPPPRGPPIRSF
j_gene: TRBJ2-5; abundance: many; v_gene: TRBV28; CDR3aa: ASSLSGGGETQY
j_gene: TRBJ2-4; abundance: many; v_gene: TRBV20-1; CDR3aa: SAREMLAKNIQY
j_gene: TRBJ2-1; abundance: many; v_gene: TRBV5-1; CDR3aa: ASSLTSGYNEQF
j_gene: TRBJ1-4; abundance: many; v_gene: TRBV28; CDR3aa: ASSLGSEKLF
j_gene: TRBJ2-7; abundance: -; v_gene: TRBV12-3/TRBV12-4; CDR3aa: ASFGTSYEQY
j_gene: TRBJ2-1; abundance: many; v_gene: TRBV20-1; CDR3aa: SAGILNEQF
j_gene: TRBJ1-1; abundance: many; v_gene: TRBV12-3/TRBV12-4; CDR3aa: ASSAIRDREAF
j_gene: TRBJ2-1; abundance: many; v_gene: TRBV6-1; CDR3aa: ASRGTSGPRWDEQF
j_gene: TRBJ2-5; abundance: few; v_gene: TRBV3-1; CDR3aa: ASSQEGGRASTQETQY
j_gene: TRBJ2-5; abundance: few; v_gene: TRBV12-3/TRBV12-4; CDR3aa: ASSRGRDQY